Described below is a single T cell receptor beta chain sequence and its context. Its antigen is still unknown. The record has no base qualities; no much larger clone is one base away. CDR1 and CDR2 (SNHLY, FYNNEI) derive from the germline V gene. For this chain, trimming is 6 bases at the V end and 6 bases at the J end, and the number of junction bases without a gene match is 6. From the cysteine up to the phenylalanine, the CDR3 has a length of 14 residues. Only the CDR3 part of the read is kept: 42 bases, read in frame from the first base. Participants in the prospective study were enrolled through a virtual design, were aged roughly 18 to 95 years, and lived in some 24 United States geographic areas. In the prospective study, participants were assigned to cohorts based on the clinical history participants reported in a screening survey and a study questionnaire. For ImmuneRACE Cohort 3, a participant was defined as recovered based on two consecutive negative NP/OP PCR tests, clearance by a healthcare professional, or resolution of symptoms. Mobile phlebotomists in the prospective study collected whole blood, serum and a nasopharyngeal or oropharyngeal swab from every participant. Participants in the prospective study had the option to provide additional blood draws and questionnaires over a roughly 2-month period. Before DNA extraction, blood samples from the prospective study were shipped at room temperature or frozen.

This entry is derived from a study of blood T cell repertoires in COVID-19 (dated by TCRdb to about 2020). At the level of the whole study: Samples from collaborators originated in the United States, Italy and Spain and spanned both the acute and convalescent phases of COVID-19. The dataset comprised deeply sampled blood TCRbeta repertoires from subjects exposed to, actively infected with, or recovered from COVID-19. The repertoires were made available in a free public database intended to serve as a resource for research on the immune response to SARS-CoV-2. Sample metadata almost always included a de-identified subject ID, COVID-19 status, age in years and sex. Samples were obtained from the ongoing ImmuneRACE study (first 160 participants) and from 950 to 1,500 subjects provided by 6 global collaborators. Where available, HLA class I and class II types were obtained from metadata supplied by the sample provider rather than from assay-based typing. The material from the prospective study consisted of cDNA or gDNA derived from T cells, B-cell-depleted T cells, or PBMCs. General conclusions and limits of the study: How much clinical and demographic metadata was included differed by source and by participant, and the metadata was provided uncurated.

TCRbeta CDR3 regions were amplified from genomic DNA using the immunoSEQ Assay, a bias-controlled multiplex PCR. The published analysis was carried out like this. Nucleated cell counts per sample were estimated from amplification of reference gene primers within the assay. Sequence reads were collapsed and filtered to measure the absolute abundance of every unique TCRbeta CDR3 rearrangement. For each sample, productive Simpson clonality was calculated by taking the square root of Simpson's diversity index across productive rearrangements. TCRdb holds this immuneACCESS table with in-frame rearrangements only. Some clones are missing; in checked studies, unresolved V genes explain under half, and the rest has no known cause. V, J and clone size derive from that table, while D and trimming were established from the DNA sequence. This sample holds about 350,000 clones; roughly 90% were observed only once. Just under 3% of the sample is held by the ten biggest clonotypes.

What was sequenced was PBMCs or T cells enriched from blood (not recorded which). This receptor was obtained from a woman under 40 who had recovered from COVID-19. Here the chain combines TRBV2 and TRBJ1-5; TRBD1 agrees with 9 junctional bases. CDR3 protein: CASRRQGGVQPQHF. The sequenced DNA is TGTGCCAGCAGAAGACAGGGGGGGGTTCAGCCCCAGCATTTT.